A selection of T cell receptor beta chains follows, all from one sample in a study of CD8 T cells in Susac syndrome. TCRdb re-analysed the immunoSEQ multiplex PCR reads in MiXCR, keeping a single row per CDR3 protein. The table includes approximately 230,000 distinct CDR3 sequences, 93% detected once. Specimen: CD4+ T cells from PBMCs. These receptors all come from a human donor with multiple sclerosis. Both conserved end residues are part of each CDR3. Rows may omit the clone size; those that give it use once, few, many or a size class.

J gene	clone size	V gene	CDR3 protein
TRBJ2-5	once	TRBV10-3	CAIGTAGETQYF
TRBJ1-3	NA	TRBV20-1	CSARDQVGVNTIYF
TRBJ1-1	once	TRBV7-9	CASSLSGSLVAEAFF
TRBJ2-3	NA	TRBV29-1	CSVARDRGTDTQYF
TRBJ1-6	NA	TRBV7-6	CASSLGSSPLHF
TRBJ2-1	NA	TRBV7-9	CASSFYPSSYNEQFF
TRBJ1-4	NA	TRBV7-9	CASSLVEAYNEKLFF
TRBJ1-1	NA	TRBV29-1	CSGSTQRDTEAFF
TRBJ2-2	NA	TRBV7-9	CASSQKGNGELFF
TRBJ1-3	NA	TRBV2	CASRRGADAGNTIYF
TRBJ2-3	NA	TRBV20-1	CSARTGAGADTQYF
TRBJ2-3	once	TRBV6-6	CASLTSGGRLDTQYF
TRBJ2-3	NA	TRBV27	CASSPLQGGTDTQYF
TRBJ2-2	NA	TRBV10-3	CAISDSGTMNTGELFF
TRBJ2-1	NA	TRBV27	CASRTGTQNHNEQFF
TRBJ2-7	once	TRBV6-1	CASSVSGNYEQYF
TRBJ2-1	NA	TRBV27	CASTKPTRPGRLSYNEQFF
TRBJ1-1	NA	TRBV27	CASSHRPGTYTEAFF
TRBJ1-4	once	TRBV9	CASSVDQASKLFF
TRBJ2-3	NA	TRBV30	CAWSVGTAGDTQYF
TRBJ2-2	NA	TRBV7-9	CASSQQGRTGELFF
TRBJ2-5	NA	TRBV6-1	CASSDLGGLETQYF
TRBJ2-3	NA	TRBV20-1	CSRGENTDTQYF
TRBJ2-3	NA	TRBV6-1	CASSEAGGPGDTQYF
TRBJ1-5	NA	TRBV6-6	CASSYSSFNQPQHF
TRBJ1-5	NA	TRBV18	CASSPGPGNQPQHF
TRBJ1-5	NA	TRBV24-1	CATSDRRGGRQPQHF
TRBJ1-1	NA	TRBV24-1	CATSVGGDEAFF
TRBJ1-1	NA	TRBV7-9	CASSRTVITEAFF
TRBJ2-2	NA	TRBV2	CASSEFRNTGELFF
TRBJ2-6	NA	TRBV27	CASSPRAPSHSGANVLTF
TRBJ1-4	NA	TRBV3-1	CASSQAGRGHEKLFF
TRBJ2-5	NA	TRBV6-1	CASREDRGRGETQYF
TRBJ1-4	NA	TRBV28	CASSLPRDFGEKLFF
TRBJ2-4	NA	TRBV10-3	CAISEGGRDIQYF
TRBJ2-7	NA	TRBV28	CATLGGAISYEQYF
TRBJ2-1	NA	TRBV7-2	CASSEGTYNEQFF
TRBJ1-2	NA	TRBV12-3/TRBV12-4	CASSFGGLGYTF
TRBJ1-6	NA	TRBV5-1	CARTGTHSSYNSPLHF
TRBJ1-1	NA	TRBV5-1	CASSMLMRNTEAFF
TRBJ2-6	NA	TRBV27	CASSSYTLGSGANVLTF
TRBJ1-5	NA	TRBV2	CASRGGTGGGNQPQHF
TRBJ2-2	NA	TRBV9	CASSPGTGEAGELFF
TRBJ2-7	NA	TRBV27	CASSRILEWPGGNSYEQYF
TRBJ2-3	NA	TRBV24-1	CATSDRHRYTDTQYF
TRBJ2-2	NA	TRBV2	CASSLGRENTGELFF
TRBJ1-6	NA	TRBV9	CASSVGGRSPLHF
TRBJ1-3	NA	TRBV20-1	CSARDPETSGNTIYF
TRBJ2-2	NA	TRBV2	CASSWGSGSNTGELFF
TRBJ2-7	NA	TRBV18	CASSPLGQGSVYEQYF
TRBJ2-3	NA	TRBV12-5	CASGLPLGGGSTDTQYF
TRBJ1-5	NA	TRBV10-3	CAISSGNQPQHF
TRBJ2-2	NA	TRBV7-3	CASSASNTGELFF
TRBJ1-3	NA	TRBV4-1	CASSTPGTDSGNTIYF
TRBJ1-2	NA	TRBV2	CASSEFRGYTF
TRBJ1-5	once	TRBV23-1	CASSHPGQGSNQPQHF
TRBJ2-5	NA	TRBV20-1	CSATGRVRETQYF
TRBJ1-5	few	TRBV6-1	CASNLGGQPQHF
TRBJ2-7	once	TRBV3-1	CASSHGPRYEQYF